The sequence of this T cell receptor (beta chain) was determined in a study of blood T cell repertoires in COVID-19. Study-level information: PBMCs, B-cell-depleted T cells, or T cells were the source of the cDNA or gDNA that made up the material.

This clone has more than one count but fewer than ten. The CDR3 has 13 residues. Germline CDR1 and CDR2: SGHTS and YDEGEE. Trimming removed 1 base at V and 4 bases at J, with 6 bases between. Seattle patient enrollment occurred during active infection, with longitudinal follow-up thereafter. In the source study's methods: Reference gene primer amplification yielded estimated nucleated cell counts. Sequenced by immunoSEQ multiplex PCR; TCRdb stores in-frame clones only, minus some. From that table come the V and J calls and clone size; the DNA was used to work out D and trimming. Among approximately 100,000 clones, around 78% were seen once, and the ten largest hold 6.2%.

The chain joins TRBV5-8 to TRBJ2-1; D is uncertain. This TCR derives from a man at least 80 years old with COVID-19, enrolled during active disease. The source material was peripheral blood. CDR3 protein: CASSLFSYNEQFF. As DNA, the CDR3 is TGTGCCAGCAGCTTGTTTAGTTACAATGAGCAGTTCTTC. The whole variable domain, filled in from reference TRBV5-8 and TRBJ2-1, reads EAGVTQSPTHLIKTRGQQATLRCSPISGHTSVYWYQQALGLGLQFLLWYDEGEERNRGNFPPRFSGRQFPNYSSELNVNALELEDSALYLCASSLFSYNEQFFGPGTRLTVL.